Listed below are T cell receptor beta chains from one sample, sequenced in a study of a mutant IDH1 vaccine in newly diagnosed glioma. Their target antigens are unknown. Profiled with immunoSEQ multiplex PCR; TCRdb holds only in-frame clones, not every one. Of approximately 110,000 clones in the sample, 85% to 90% were seen once. Source: PBMCs, taken from a glioma patient whose treatment included an IDH1 peptide vaccine. These receptors were obtained from a woman between 50 and 59 years old with glioma. Both conserved end residues are part of each CDR3. The D gene is left open where the match is weak. Clone sizes are given selectively: once, few, many, or a class where the clone is expanded.

>NA|TRBV19|TRBD2|TRBJ2-5
CASSIGGRSGETQYF
TGTGCCAGTAGTATCGGCGGGAGATCTGGTGAGACCCAGTACTTC
>NA|TRBV2|NA|TRBJ2-7
CASMGRGRAEQYF
TGTGCCAGCATGGGGAGGGGGCGTGCGGAGCAGTACTTC
>NA|TRBV27|TRBD2|TRBJ2-2
CASSRLAGGGTGELFF
TGTGCCAGCAGTCGTTTAGCGGGAGGAGGGACCGGGGAGCTGTTTTTT
>NA|TRBV4-1|NA|TRBJ2-5
CASSQAWQGGETQYF
TGCGCCAGCAGCCAAGCTTGGCAGGGTGGCGAGACCCAGTACTTC
>NA|TRBV7-2|NA|TRBJ1-3
CASSLDSGSGNTIYF
TGTGCCAGCAGCTTAGACAGCGGCTCTGGAAACACCATATATTTT
>NA|TRBV5-1|NA|TRBJ2-7
CASSVSPGPGGEQYF
TGCGCCAGCAGCGTCAGTCCCGGGCCCGGAGGCGAGCAGTACTTC
>once|TRBV29-1|NA|TRBJ2-3
CSGGTASTDTQYF
TGCAGCGGGGGGACGGCTAGCACAGATACGCAGTATTTT
>NA|TRBV6-5|NA|TRBJ2-7
CASSYMDEQYF
TGTGCCAGCAGTTACATGGACGAGCAGTACTTC
>NA|TRBV27|NA|TRBJ1-1
CASSPPGGGVRQAFF
TGTGCCAGCAGTCCACCCGGCGGAGGGGTCCGTCAAGCTTTCTTT
>NA|TRBV5-1|TRBD1|TRBJ1-1
CASSLGQGPEAFF
TGCGCCAGCAGCTTGGGACAGGGACCTGAAGCTTTCTTT
>NA|TRBV7-9|NA|TRBJ1-2
CASSLSRESYGYTF
TGTGCCAGCAGCTTATCCAGGGAGAGCTATGGCTACACCTTC
>NA|TRBV5-1|NA|TRBJ1-1
CASSEGGGTEAFF
TGCGCCAGCAGCGAGGGAGGAGGCACTGAAGCTTTCTTT
>NA|TRBV18|NA|TRBJ2-5
CASSPGGRRETQYF
TGTGCCAGCTCACCGGGTGGGAGAAGGGAGACCCAGTACTTC
>NA|TRBV5-6|NA|TRBJ2-6
CASSWDLSGANVLTF
TGTGCCAGCAGCTGGGACTTATCTGGGGCCAACGTCCTGACTTTC
>NA|TRBV28|TRBD1|TRBJ2-5
CASSITGGQETQYF
TGTGCCAGCAGTATAACAGGGGGTCAAGAGACCCAGTACTTC
>once|TRBV2|TRBD1|TRBJ2-1
CASSASGTESYNEQFF
TGTGCCAGCAGCGCTTCCGGGACAGAGAGCTACAATGAGCAGTTCTTC
>NA|TRBV28|NA|TRBJ2-7
CASSPPGDEQYF
TGTGCCAGCAGTCCCCCGGGCGACGAGCAGTACTTC
>NA|TRBV15|NA|TRBJ1-1
CATSRDSGRAFF
TGTGCCACCAGCAGAGATTCAGGGCGCGCTTTCTTT
>NA|TRBV28|TRBD1|TRBJ1-2
CASRGGQGQGGYTF
TGTGCCAGCAGGGGGGGACAGGGTCAGGGTGGCTACACCTTC
>NA|TRBV18|TRBD1|TRBJ1-4
CASSPWDRVEKLFF
TGTGCCAGCTCACCGTGGGACAGGGTGGAGAAACTGTTTTTT
>once|TRBV7-8|TRBD2|TRBJ2-7
CASSSPAGSLWGQYF
TGTGCCAGCAGCTCCCCAGCGGGAAGCCTGTGGGGGCAGTACTTC
>NA|TRBV5-1|NA|TRBJ1-3
CASSPHREVGNTIYF
TGCGCCAGCAGCCCCCACAGGGAGGTGGGAAACACCATATATTTT
>NA|TRBV4-2|NA|TRBJ2-5
CASSQEGPGGPETQYF
TGTGCCAGCAGCCAAGAGGGACCGGGGGGCCCGGAGACCCAGTACTTC
>NA|TRBV15|NA|TRBJ2-7
CATSVTTYEQYF
TGTGCCACCAGCGTGACGACCTACGAGCAGTACTTC
>NA|TRBV6-5|NA|TRBJ1-2
CASSPDSNYGYTF
TGTGCCAGCAGCCCGGACAGCAACTATGGCTACACCTTC
>NA|TRBV28|NA|TRBJ1-5
CAILGQPNQPQHF
TGTGCCATCCTCGGACAGCCCAATCAGCCCCAGCATTTT
>NA|TRBV27|TRBD1|TRBJ1-2
CASSQTGAGGYTF
TGTGCCAGCAGCCAGACAGGGGCGGGTGGCTACACCTTC
>NA|TRBV7-9|NA|TRBJ2-7
CASSSRLADEQYF
TGTGCCAGCAGCTCGAGACTCGCGGACGAGCAGTACTTC
>NA|TRBV5-1|NA|TRBJ1-3
CASSLGSSGNTIYF
TGCGCCAGCAGCTTGGGGAGCTCTGGAAACACCATATATTTT
>NA|TRBV6-6|TRBD1|TRBJ1-1
CASSYVQGARSEAFF
TGTGCCAGCAGTTACGTACAGGGGGCGAGATCTGAAGCTTTCTTT
>NA|TRBV6-5|TRBD1|TRBJ2-7
CASRGQGSYEQYF
TGTGCCAGCAGGGGACAGGGTTCCTACGAGCAGTACTTC
>once|TRBV30|NA|TRBJ1-6
CAWSVVASYNSPLHF
TGTGCCTGGAGTGTGGTAGCCTCCTATAATTCACCCCTCCACTTT
>NA|TRBV2|NA|TRBJ2-7
CASSGVGSYEQYF
TGTGCCAGCAGTGGGGTCGGCTCCTACGAGCAGTACTTC
>NA|TRBV10-3|TRBD1|TRBJ1-4
CAIRGGTGGKEKLFF
TGTGCCATCAGAGGGGGGACAGGGGGCAAAGAAAAACTGTTTTTT
>NA|TRBV28|NA|TRBJ2-4
CASSLSRNIQYF
TGTGCCAGCAGTTTAAGTAGAAACATTCAGTACTTC
>NA|TRBV5-6|NA|TRBJ1-5
CASSLSRDQPQHF
TGTGCCAGCAGCTTGTCTAGGGATCAGCCCCAGCATTTT
>NA|TRBV5-5|TRBD1|TRBJ2-6
CASSLEARDRFSGANVLTF
TGTGCCAGCAGCTTGGAGGCCCGGGACAGGTTCTCTGGGGCCAACGTCCTGACTTTC
>NA|TRBV6-8|TRBD1|TRBJ2-7
CACSPGTGFHEQYF
TGTGCCTGCTCCCCTGGGACAGGGTTCCACGAGCAGTACTTC
>NA|TRBV5-1|NA|TRBJ1-4
CASSLAKGATNEKLFF
TGCGCCAGCAGCTTGGCCAAAGGAGCAACTAATGAAAAACTGTTTTTT
>few|TRBV6-6|TRBD1|TRBJ1-2
CASSFTGTGDYGYTF
TGTGCCAGCAGTTTCACCGGGACAGGGGACTATGGCTACACCTTC
>NA|TRBV29-1|NA|TRBJ1-4
CSAMWGGNEKLFF
TGCAGCGCCATGTGGGGGGGGAATGAAAAACTGTTTTTT
>NA|TRBV27|NA|TRBJ2-5
CASSLEGGIQETQYF
TGTGCCAGCAGTTTAGAGGGTGGGATCCAAGAGACCCAGTACTTC
>NA|TRBV5-6|NA|TRBJ1-3
CASSVTGSSGNTIYF
TGTGCCAGCAGCGTTACGGGGAGCTCTGGAAACACCATATATTTT
>NA|TRBV28|TRBD1|TRBJ1-5
CASTQGAFRQGNQPQHF
TGTGCCAGCACCCAGGGGGCCTTTAGACAGGGCAATCAGCCCCAGCATTTT
>NA|TRBV28|TRBD2|TRBJ2-3
CASSSISGRTDTQYF
TGTGCCAGCAGTTCCATTAGCGGGAGGACAGATACGCAGTATTTT
>NA|TRBV28|TRBD2|TRBJ2-7
CASLPGGATYEQYF
TGTGCCAGCCTCCCGGGAGGGGCCACCTACGAGCAGTACTTC
>NA|TRBV7-2|TRBD1|TRBJ2-2
CASSFPQGAAGELLF
TGTGCCAGCAGCTTCCCACAGGGGGCAGCCGGGGAGCTGCTTTTT
>NA|TRBV5-4|TRBD1|TRBJ1-1
CASRGQGDGTEAFF
TGTGCCAGCAGAGGACAGGGTGATGGCACTGAAGCTTTCTTT
>NA|TRBV7-9|TRBD1|TRBJ1-1
CASSFPTGKAFF
TGTGCCAGCAGCTTCCCGACAGGGAAAGCTTTCTTT
>NA|TRBV27|NA|TRBJ2-7
CASSPASAAYEQYF
TGTGCCAGCAGTCCGGCTTCGGCAGCCTACGAGCAGTACTTC
>few|TRBV9|NA|TRBJ1-1
CASSPPVWGMNTEAFF
TGTGCCAGCAGCCCTCCCGTGTGGGGTATGAACACTGAAGCTTTCTTT
>once|TRBV7-9|TRBD2|TRBJ2-3
CASSRIGLAGGHLDTQYF
TGTGCCAGCAGCCGAATAGGACTAGCGGGAGGCCACTTGGATACGCAGTATTTT
>NA|TRBV19|NA|TRBJ1-2
CASSIDRGGASGYTF
TGTGCCAGTAGTATAGATCGTGGGGGCGCGAGCGGCTACACCTTC
>NA|TRBV5-1|NA|TRBJ1-2
CASSLDRVYGYTF
TGCGCCAGCAGCTTGGACAGGGTCTATGGCTACACCTTC
>NA|TRBV11-2|NA|TRBJ2-2
CASSRDIANTGELFF
TGTGCCAGCAGCCGGGACATAGCGAACACCGGGGAGCTGTTTTTT